This TCR beta chain was sequenced for a study of cytomegalovirus exposure and HLA in healthy donors. After removal of 4 bases from V and 12 bases from J, the junction contained 11 bases not matched to a gene. Germline lookup yields CDR1 SGHRS and CDR2 YFSETQ. This CDR3 region has 14 residues. A word on this clone: Its antigen remains unidentified.

The study's findings and limits: Certain indistinguishable V segments, among them TRBV6-2 and TRBV6-3, were excluded.

The study ran its PCR with 60 Vbeta and 13 Jbeta primers. Here immunoSEQ multiplex PCR was the method, and the copy in TCRdb shows in-frame clones only, minus some. The repertoire includes nearly 70,000 clones, about 73% of them detected once, and around 10% sits in the top ten. This chain connects TRBV5-1 to TRBJ1-4, with 8 bases that match TRBD1. The material sequenced was PBMCs. The clonotype comes from a woman aged 55-69 years in good health and CMV-seropositive. The CDR3 sequence is CASSRTGYGRELFF. The CDR3 DNA reads as TGCGCCAGCAGCAGGACAGGGTATGGCAGGGAACTGTTTTTT.